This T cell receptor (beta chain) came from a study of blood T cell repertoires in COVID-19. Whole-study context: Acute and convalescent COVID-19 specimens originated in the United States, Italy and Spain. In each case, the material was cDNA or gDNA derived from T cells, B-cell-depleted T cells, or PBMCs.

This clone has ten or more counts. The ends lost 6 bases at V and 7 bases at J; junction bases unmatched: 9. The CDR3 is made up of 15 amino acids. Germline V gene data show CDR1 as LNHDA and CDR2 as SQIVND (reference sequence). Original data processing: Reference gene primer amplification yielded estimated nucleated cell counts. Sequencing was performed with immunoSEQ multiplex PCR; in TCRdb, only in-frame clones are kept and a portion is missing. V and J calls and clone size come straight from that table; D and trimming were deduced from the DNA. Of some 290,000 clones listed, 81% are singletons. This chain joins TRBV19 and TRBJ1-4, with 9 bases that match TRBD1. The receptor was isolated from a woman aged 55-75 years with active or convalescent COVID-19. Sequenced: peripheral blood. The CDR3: CASRWTGEFGEKLFF. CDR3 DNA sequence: TGTGCCAGTAGGTGGACAGGGGAGTTCGGTGAAAAACTGTTTTTT. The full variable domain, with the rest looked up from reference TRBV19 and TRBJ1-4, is DGGITQSPKYLFRKEGQNVTLSCEQNLNHDAMYWYRQDPGQGLRLIYYSQIVNDFQKGDIAEGYSVSREKKESFPLTVTSAQKNPTAFYLCASRWTGEFGEKLFFGSGTQLSVL.